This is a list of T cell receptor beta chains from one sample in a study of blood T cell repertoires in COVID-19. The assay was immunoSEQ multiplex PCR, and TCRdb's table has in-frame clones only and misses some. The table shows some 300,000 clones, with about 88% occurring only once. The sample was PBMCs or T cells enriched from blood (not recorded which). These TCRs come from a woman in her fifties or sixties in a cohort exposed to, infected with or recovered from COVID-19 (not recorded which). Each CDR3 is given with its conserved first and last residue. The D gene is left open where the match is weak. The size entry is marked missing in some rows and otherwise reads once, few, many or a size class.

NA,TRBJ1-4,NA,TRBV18,TGTGCCAGCTCACCCCAGGGGACTAATGAAAAACTGTTTTTT,CASSPQGTNEKLFF
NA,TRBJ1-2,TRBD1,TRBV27,TGTGCCAGCAGTCCTAAAGGGACAGGGGGCTCATATCCCTATGGCTACACCTTC,CASSPKGTGGSYPYGYTF
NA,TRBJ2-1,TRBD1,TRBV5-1,TGCGCCAGCAGCTTGGAGGGCCAGGGGGCGAATGAGCAGTTCTTC,CASSLEGQGANEQFF
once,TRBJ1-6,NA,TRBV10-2,TGCGCCAGCAGCACACAGGATTATTCACCCCTCCACTTT,CASSTQDYSPLHF
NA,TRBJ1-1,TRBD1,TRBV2,TGTGCCAGCACCCGCGGACAGGGCATTGAAGCTTTCTTT,CASTRGQGIEAFF
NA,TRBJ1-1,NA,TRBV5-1,TGCGCCAGCAGCTTGGATGGCGGTGAAGCTTTCTTT,CASSLDGGEAFF
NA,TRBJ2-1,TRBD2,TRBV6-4,TGTGCCAGCAGTGCGGGGCTAGCGGGAGTGGGAGAGCAGTTCTTC,CASSAGLAGVGEQFF
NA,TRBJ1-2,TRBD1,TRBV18,TGTGCCAGCTCACCGCCCTCCACGGGACAGGGGGAACACACCTTC,CASSPPSTGQGEHTF
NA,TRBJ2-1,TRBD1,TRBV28,TGTGCCACGGGACAGCTAAATGAGCAGTTCTTC,CATGQLNEQFF
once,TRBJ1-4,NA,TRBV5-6,TGTGCCAGCAGCTTGGGGCGGACTAATGAAAAACTGTTTTTT,CASSLGRTNEKLFF
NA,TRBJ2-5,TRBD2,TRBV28,TGTGCCAGCAGTCCAGGGACTAGCGGGAGTGGTGAGACCCAGTACTTC,CASSPGTSGSGETQYF
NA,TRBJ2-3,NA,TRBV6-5,TGTGCCAGCAGTTCGAGGAGAGATCCAGATACGCAGTATTTT,CASSSRRDPDTQYF
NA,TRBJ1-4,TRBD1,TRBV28,TGTGCCAGCAGCCCGACAGGGAGTGGCAATGAAAAACTGTTTTTT,CASSPTGSGNEKLFF
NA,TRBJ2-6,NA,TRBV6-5,TGTGCCAGCAGGGCCCTCTCTGGGGCCAACGTCCTGACTTTC,CASRALSGANVLTF
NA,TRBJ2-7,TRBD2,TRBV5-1,TGCGCCAGCAGCCCTCCAACTAGCGGTTTGAGCTCCTACGAGCAGTACTTC,CASSPPTSGLSSYEQYF
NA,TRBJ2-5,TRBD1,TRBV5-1,TGCGCCAGCAGCTTGCGCGGACAGGAAGAGACCCAGTACTTC,CASSLRGQEETQYF
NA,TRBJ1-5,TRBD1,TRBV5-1,TGCGCCAGCAGCCTACAGGGGAATCAGCCCCAGCATTTT,CASSLQGNQPQHF
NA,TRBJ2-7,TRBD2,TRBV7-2,TGTGCCAGCAGCTTATCGGGACTAGCGGCCTACGAGCAGTACTTC,CASSLSGLAAYEQYF
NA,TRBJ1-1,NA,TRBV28,TGTGCCAGCAGTTTTAGGGGGAACACTGAAGCTTTCTTT,CASSFRGNTEAFF
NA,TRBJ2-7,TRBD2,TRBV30,TGTGCCTGGAGTAGGGGCCGGACTAGCGGGAGGACCTACGAGCAGTACTTC,CAWSRGRTSGRTYEQYF
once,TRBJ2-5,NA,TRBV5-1,TGCGCCAGCAGCTACAGTTCACAGGGCGGGGAGACCCAGTACTTC,CASSYSSQGGETQYF
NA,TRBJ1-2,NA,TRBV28,TGTGCCAGCAGTTTACCCCTAGTACAGGCGGATGGCTACACCTTC,CASSLPLVQADGYTF
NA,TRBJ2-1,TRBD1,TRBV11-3,TGTGCCAGCTCCGGACAGGCCAATGAGCAGTTCTTC,CASSGQANEQFF
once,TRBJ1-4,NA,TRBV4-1,TGCGCCAGCAGCCAAGTAGGGACAACCCGGGGTGAAAAACTGTTTTTT,CASSQVGTTRGEKLFF
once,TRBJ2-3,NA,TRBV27,TGTGCCAGCAGTTTATCGGGTGGAGCAGATACGCAGTATTTT,CASSLSGGADTQYF
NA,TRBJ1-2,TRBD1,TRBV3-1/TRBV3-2,TGTGCCAGCAGCCAGGCTAAGGGACAGAGCTATGGCTACACCTTC,CASSQAKGQSYGYTF
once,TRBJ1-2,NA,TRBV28,TGTGCCAGCAGACCAGGACAGAATCGCTATGGCTACACCTTC,CASRPGQNRYGYTF
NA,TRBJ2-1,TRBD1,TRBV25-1,TGTGCCAGCAGTGTTGCCGGGACAGTCCGGAATGAGCAGTTCTTC,CASSVAGTVRNEQFF
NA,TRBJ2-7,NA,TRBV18,TGTGCCAGCTCACCACGTTCCGACTCCGAGCAGTACTTC,CASSPRSDSEQYF
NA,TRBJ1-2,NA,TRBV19,TGTGCCAGTAGTATAGCGGGGGTGAACTATGGCTACACCTTC,CASSIAGVNYGYTF
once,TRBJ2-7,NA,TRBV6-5,TGTGCCAGCAGTTATGGACTACCACCCTACGAGCAGTACTTC,CASSYGLPPYEQYF
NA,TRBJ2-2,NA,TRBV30,TGTGCCTGGAGTGACCAGTTTACCGGGGAGCTGTTTTTT,CAWSDQFTGELFF
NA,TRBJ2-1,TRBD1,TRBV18,TGTGCCAGCTCACTCCAGCCGACCGGGACAGGGGGTCCTAGCTACAATGAGCAGTTCTTC,CASSLQPTGTGGPSYNEQFF
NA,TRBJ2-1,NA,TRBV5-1,TGCGCCAGCAGTATTGGATCGGGGAGTGAGCAGTTCTTC,CASSIGSGSEQFF